The T cell receptor beta chain under discussion was sequenced for a study of T-cell memory formation after mild COVID-19. The CDR3 runs to 11 residues. From germline, CDR1 is SGHDT and CDR2 YYEEEE. V was cut by 0 bases and J by 12 bases, with 7 bases left in between. On this clonotype: Antigen unknown.

Study-wide results and limits: Contracting clones from day 15 to 85 showed balanced CD4/CD8; later expanders favored CD4+.

Using constant-segment primers, 5'RACE produced TCR alpha and TCR beta cDNA libraries carrying sample barcodes and UMIs. MiXCR, run by TCRdb on the 5' RACE reads, gives a single entry per CDR3 protein. The profile shows some 450,000 distinct CDR3 sequences, roughly 20% of them singletons. Specimen: PBMCs or a T cell subset sorted from them (not recorded which). The origin of this receptor is an adult woman who had mild COVID-19 (a few samples of this study predate the infection). Cell type and time point are not known. The J gene is TRBJ2-1, the V gene TRBV5-6; no definite D call. CDR3 sequence: CASSLESAQFF. In nucleotides, the CDR3 is TGTGCCAGCAGCTTGGAGTCTGCGCAGTTCTTC.